The 4 T cell receptor beta chains below were found in one sample sequenced in a study of response to subunit inactivated influenza vaccine. A single record per CDR3 protein comes from TCRdb applying MiXCR to the RT-PCR reads. The profile shows about 700,000 distinct CDR3 sequences, 14% of them singletons. This sample comprised PBMCs from blood, obtained 14 days before vaccination. These receptors were taken from a man aged 50-60 years who received an inactivated influenza vaccine.

V is TRBV4-1 and J is TRBJ2-2; D ambiguous. CDR3 length: 13 amino acids. Germline-derived CDR1 and CDR2 are MGHRA and YSYEKL. V lost 1 base and J 9 bases, leaving 9 bases between the germline ends. The CDR3 sequence: CASSQALIRELFF. For the CDR3, the DNA is TGCGCCAGCAGCCAAGCCCTAATCCGGGAGCTGTTTTTT.

The rearrangement joins TRBV18 to TRBJ2-7; 13 bases agree with TRBD2. Germline V gives CDR1 KGHSH, CDR2 LQKENI. The V gene end was trimmed by 2 bases and the J gene end by 7 bases; junction bases not matched to a gene: 11. This CDR3 has 17 residues. The CDR3 here is CASSPTSGGAWIEEQYF. As DNA, the CDR3 is TGTGCCAGCTCACCAACTAGCGGGGGGGCCTGGATCGAGGAGCAGTACTTC.

This clonotype was counted a few times. V and J are TRBV19 and TRBJ2-3; D gene unclear. V lost 0 bases and J 1 base, leaving 5 bases between the germline ends. The germline V gene encodes CDR1 LNHDA and CDR2 SQIVND (reference sequence). The CDR3 is 14 residues long. The CDR3 loop is CASSIDGRTDTQYF. The CDR3 DNA follows: TGTGCCAGTAGTATAGACGGTCGCACAGATACGCAGTATTTT. Variable domain in full (rest from reference TRBV19 and TRBJ2-3): DGGITQSPKYLFRKEGQNVTLSCEQNLNHDAMYWYRQDPGQGLRLIYYSQIVNDFQKGDIAEGYSVSREKKESFPLTVTSAQKNPTAFYLCASSIDGRTDTQYFGPGTRLTVL.

This clonotype was detected ten times or more. The chain carries TRBV5-1 and TRBJ2-7, with D possibly matching TRBD1 (5 bases). From germline, CDR1 is SGHRS and CDR2 YFSETQ. V was clipped by 0 bases and J by 3 bases, with 10 bases between them. The CDR3 has 14 amino acids. CDR3 bases: TGCGCCAGCAGCTTGGGCCGCCAGGGCTACGAGCAGTACTTC. It codes for CASSLGRQGYEQYF.